A selection of T cell receptor beta chains follows, all from one sample in a study of CD8 T cells in ankylosing spondylitis. TCRdb called the 5' RACE reads again in MiXCR, with one record for every CDR3 protein. The sample consists of 200,000 to 250,000 distinct CDR3 sequences, about 10% of them appearing once. Source material: blood, either unsorted or a sorted T cell fraction (not recorded which). These receptors came from a male donor with ankylosing spondylitis or in good health (not recorded which). CDR3s include the opening cysteine and the closing phenylalanine or tryptophan. D genes are given only for firm matches. Rows may omit the clone size; those that give it use once, few, many or a size class.

v_call,d_call,j_call,clone_size,cdr3_nt,cdr3_aa
TRBV7-3,-,TRBJ1-1,-,TGTGCCAGCAGCCCACAGGGAGGTGAGACTGAAGCTTTCTTT,CASSPQGGETEAFF
TRBV6-1,-,TRBJ1-2,many,TGTGCCACTTACCGCGGATGGACATCAAACTATGGCTACACCTTC,CATYRGWTSNYGYTF
TRBV5-1,-,TRBJ2-3,many,TGCGCCAGCAGCTTGGGATGGGTCAGCACAGATACGCAGTATTTT,CASSLGWVSTDTQYF
TRBV5-1,TRBD2,TRBJ2-1,few,TGCGCCAGCAGCTTGGAGGTGTCTAGCGGCATTTACAATGAGCAGTTCTTC,CASSLEVSSGIYNEQFF
TRBV18,-,TRBJ2-3,many,TGTGCCAGCTCACCAAATCCCGCGGGGGCTAGCACAGATACGCAGTATTTT,CASSPNPAGASTDTQYF
TRBV28,-,TRBJ2-7,few,TGTGCCAGCACCTCACCCACACTTCCCTACGAGCAGTACTTC,CASTSPTLPYEQYF
TRBV15,-,TRBJ1-1,many,TGTGCCACCAGCAGAGATAACCCAGAGGGCACTGAAGCTTTCTTT,CATSRDNPEGTEAFF
TRBV19,TRBD1,TRBJ2-7,-,TGTGCCAGTAGCGGAACAGGGGCGACTTCCTACGAGCAGTACTTC,CASSGTGATSYEQYF
TRBV29-1,-,TRBJ2-3,-,TGCAGCGTAAGGGACCCCAATCAGCCCCAGTATTTT,CSVRDPNQPQYF
TRBV7-9,-,TRBJ2-7,few,TGTGCCAGCAGCTCGGTCGAGGGCATCTACGAGCAGTACTTC,CASSSVEGIYEQYF
TRBV4-1,TRBD2,TRBJ2-3,many,TGCGCCAGCAGCCAAGTGAAAGCGGGGGACACAGATACGCAGTATTTT,CASSQVKAGDTDTQYF
TRBV6-5,-,TRBJ1-4,few,TGTGTCAGCAGTTATCTCCTAGAAACTAATGAAAAACTGTTTTTT,CVSSYLLETNEKLFF
TRBV24-1,-,TRBJ2-1,few,TGTGCCACCAGTGCGTCTAGCAGGCAGTTCTTC,CATSASSRQFF
TRBV29-1,-,TRBJ1-1,many,TGCAGCGTTCAATGGAGGGGTGCTGAAGCTTTCTTT,CSVQWRGAEAFF
TRBV20-1,-,TRBJ1-5,-,TGCAGTGCTAGACAGGGACTCAATCAGCCCCAGCATTTT,CSARQGLNQPQHF
TRBV20-1,-,TRBJ2-7,many,TGCAGTGCTAGGAGGTGGGGCGAAAGCTCCTACGAGCAGTACTTC,CSARRWGESSYEQYF
TRBV6-1,-,TRBJ1-6,-,TGTGCCAGCAGTGAAGGGGTTTGGTCACCCCTCCACTTT,CASSEGVWSPLHF
TRBV12-3/TRBV12-4,-,TRBJ1-1,many,TGTGCCAGCAGTCCCCCAGGACCCGAAGCTTTCTTT,CASSPPGPEAFF
TRBV7-2,-,TRBJ2-3,many,TGTGCCAGCAGCTTAGTTACAGCGGTGACACCCACAGATACGCAGTATTTT,CASSLVTAVTPTDTQYF
TRBV12-3/TRBV12-4,-,TRBJ2-1,many,TGTGCCAGCAGTTTGTTCAGGGGTTACAATGAGCAGTTCTTC,CASSLFRGYNEQFF
TRBV27,-,TRBJ2-7,many,TGTGCCAGCAGTTTGGTCCTCCCGGGCGCCTACGAGCAGTACTTC,CASSLVLPGAYEQYF
TRBV5-1,-,TRBJ2-2,many,TGCGCCAGCAGCTGGAGTACGAACACCGGGGAGCTGTTTTTT,CASSWSTNTGELFF
TRBV20-1,TRBD2,TRBJ2-3,many,TGCAGTGCTCTTGTAGCGGGGGGGGGCACAGATACGCAGTATTTT,CSALVAGGGTDTQYF
TRBV5-1,TRBD1,TRBJ1-4,many,TGCGCCAGCAGCTTGCTGCAGGGGGCTAATGAAAAACTGTTTTTT,CASSLLQGANEKLFF
TRBV7-9,TRBD1,TRBJ2-3,-,TGTGCCAGCAGCTCCAGACGGGACAGTTTCGTAGATACGCAGTATTTT,CASSSRRDSFVDTQYF
TRBV5-5,TRBD1,TRBJ1-4,few,TGTGCCAGCAGCTTTCGGCCGGGACAGGGGAATGAAAAACTGTTTTTT,CASSFRPGQGNEKLFF
TRBV19,-,TRBJ1-1,few,TGTGCCAGTATGATTGGCACTGAAGCTTTCTTT,CASMIGTEAFF
TRBV15,-,TRBJ2-7,few,TGTGCCACCAGCAGGAACAAGATCTCCTACGAGCAGTACTTC,CATSRNKISYEQYF
TRBV10-3,TRBD1,TRBJ2-2,many,TGTGCCATCAGGGGGACAGCAGCGAACACCGGGGAGCTGTTTTTT,CAIRGTAANTGELFF
TRBV12-3/TRBV12-4,-,TRBJ1-6,few,TGTGCCAGCAGTTGGTCCCCCAGAGCCCTCCACTTT,CASSWSPRALHF
TRBV20-1,-,TRBJ2-7,-,TGCAGTGCTAGGCAGATCCGAGATTTAACCTACGAGCAGTACTTC,CSARQIRDLTYEQYF
TRBV5-1,TRBD2,TRBJ2-1,many,TGCGCCAGCAGCTTGGTAGCGGGAGCACACAATGAGCAGTTCTTC,CASSLVAGAHNEQFF
TRBV9,-,TRBJ1-2,many,TGTGCCAGCAGCCAAGGCCCAGGGGCTGGCGGCTACACCTTC,CASSQGPGAGGYTF
TRBV28,TRBD1,TRBJ2-7,few,TGTGCCAGCAGTTTACCACCACGGACAGGACCTAAAATTCCCTCCTACGAGCAGTACTTC,CASSLPPRTGPKIPSYEQYF
TRBV9,-,TRBJ1-2,-,TGTGCCAGCAGCGTAGTTGACTATGGCTACACCTTC,CASSVVDYGYTF
TRBV5-1,TRBD1,TRBJ1-2,few,TGCGCCAGCAGCCCCGGACAGGGGGTAGGCTACACCTTC,CASSPGQGVGYTF
TRBV4-1,-,TRBJ2-1,-,TGCGCCAGCAGCCCATGGGGTGGCTCCGCCGCTGGGCAGTTCTTC,CASSPWGGSAAGQFF
TRBV5-1,-,TRBJ2-2,few,TGCGCCAGCAGACCTGACAGTAACACCGGGGAGCTGTTTTTT,CASRPDSNTGELFF
TRBV28,-,TRBJ2-3,-,TGTGCCAGCAGTTTGGAGCTATCCCTGACGGATACGCAGTATTTT,CASSLELSLTDTQYF
TRBV25-1,TRBD1,TRBJ2-1,many,TGTGCCAGCAGTGATGGGACAGGGGTAACAGCGGGAAACGGCCTGCGAGCGTCCTACAATGAGCAGTTCTTC,CASSDGTGVTAGNGLRASYNEQFF